The TCR beta chain described here comes from a study of cytomegalovirus exposure and HLA in healthy donors (dated 2017 in TCRdb). In the study overall: According to an earlier analysis of a few hundred of the donors, 200 million or so T cells yielded 95 million to 140 million unique TCR beta sequences and approximately 300 Gb of sequence data. Donor age, sex, ethnicity and CMV serostatus were compiled together with the repertoire data. In a later genetic analysis, genome-wide SNP genotypes for about 65% of the roughly 670 donors were used, and that subset was treated as a discovery cohort. Typing coverage differed by locus: A, B, C, DRB1 and DQB1 were typed in roughly 629-640 donors, DQA1 in about 500, DPA1 in roughly 590, and DPB1 in 472. Of the 398 genotyped donors, about 84% fell in the genetic ancestry cluster associated with self-reported Caucasian donors. The aim of the study was to test whether cataloging public T cell receptors could identify signatures of past pathogen exposure. All discovery cohort repertoires had been generated on a single sequencing platform. Rather than drawing on any new phenotypic data, the later analysis identified candidate immune exposures from TCR beta sequences and the way those sequences occurred across donors. A few DR-DQ haplotypes were treated as single units for association and clustering because of strong linkage in the cohort. Along with the 666-subject first cohort, a separate validation cohort of over a hundred different subjects was used. An early release covering approximately 600 HLA-typed donors comprised around 300 gigabases of sequencing data and approximately 80 million unique TCR sequences. To predict cytomegalovirus infection status, the study brought together high-throughput TCR immunosequencing, statistical association of individual TCRs with disease status, and machine learning. To decide whether each TCR beta V gene segment behaved as functional or pseudogenic, an earlier analysis of approximately 620 of the donors relied on high-throughput TCR beta sequencing. Across 300 to 500 genotyped donors of the cohort, an average of about 200,000 unique TCR beta nucleotide sequences per donor were sequenced, and 15% to 20% of those sequences were non-productive. HLA typing included class I and class II loci at four-digit resolution. The T cell repertoires of about 700 subjects were profiled by immunosequencing and related to cytomegalovirus serostatus. To study patterns of TCR occurrence, a later analysis re-analyzed previously published TCR beta repertoires from more than 550 donors and added high-resolution HLA genotyping. The paper's findings and limits, for the study overall: The 87-base-pair reads could not distinguish some IMGT-functional V segments, including TRBV6-2 and TRBV6-3, so those segments were excluded. Strong co-occurrence of HLA alleles, especially DR and DQ, made assigning TCR associations to individual alleles difficult. In a later analysis, several top co-occurrence clusters were reported to appear linked to parvovirus B19, influenza, CMV and Epstein-Barr virus. The earlier analysis of nearly 600 of the donors excluded about 16 rarely observed V segments, including chromosome 9 orphons, because counts were too low. In this cohort, only TCR beta chains were sequenced, and detectable features were limited by the absence of alpha or paired-chain data. According to a later analysis, most CMV-associated TCR beta chains appeared to be HLA-restricted, and the HLA associations seemed to be driven largely by CMV exposure. According to a later analysis, TCR association rates differed among HLA loci, with DRB1 alleles showing the most associated TCRs and HLA-C alleles showing the fewest. In a later genetic analysis, fewer N-insertions in productive TCRs were reported among donors in an Asian-associated ancestry cluster than the approximately 670-donor mean. A cluster of highly shared sequence variants was judged likely to be a technical artifact of the sequencing pipeline. The classifier was reported to diagnose cytomegalovirus status with high specificity and sensitivity in both the original cohort and the validation cohort. Compared with equally common non-associated chains, HLA-associated TCR beta chains in a later analysis were more clonally expanded and had lower generation probabilities. It was suggested by the authors that the approach could potentially be generalized to other disease states and immunological phenotypes. While some public TCRs were present in many individuals, most TCR sequences turned up only very rarely across donors. In vitro tests confirmed that three of the cytomegalovirus-associated TCR beta chains recognize cytomegalovirus antigens. Immune exposure information for the cohort was limited to CMV serostatus. In an earlier analysis of about 540 of the donors, most TCR beta V segments were observed in productive rearrangements about 87% or about 30% of the time, broadly matching IMGT annotations. In a later genetic analysis, a missense DCLRE1C variant was associated with V-gene and J-gene trimming of TCR beta chains, and the association was replicated in an independent cohort. Because HLA typing was missing for some donors at each locus, association tests included only the typed subset. A further reported finding was that TCR beta sequences accurately predicted the HLA-A and HLA-B alleles for most subjects in the first cohort. A later analysis associated about 16,000 TCR beta sequences with specific HLA alleles at a false discovery rate of 0.05. A total of fewer than 200 TCR beta chains were listed by the study as associated with cytomegalovirus. Linkage disequilibrium might explain the correlated functional status among segregating V segments, but an unknown experimental factor could not be ruled out. Roughly uniform sequencing depth across donors was assumed in presence/absence analyses, although this assumption may not hold.

The cohort was made up of around 720 healthy bone marrow donors. At the time of sampling, every cohort member was nominally healthy, though immune exposures that went unrecorded were likely present. The donor tested CMV seronegative and was one of the 352 seronegative cohort members. Every donor gave a peripheral blood sample, and the peripheral blood mononuclear cells from that sample were used for TCR beta sequencing. The Qiagen DNeasy Blood Extraction Kit was used to extract genomic DNA from the blood cell samples. Library prep was done by the immunoSEQ multiplex PCR assay. For the multiplex PCR, a mixture combining 60 forward primers for TCR Vbeta segments and 13 reverse primers for TCR Jbeta segments was used. The CDR3 region of rearranged TCR beta genes was amplified from genomic DNA by a multiplex PCR assay. The Illumina HiSeq System was used to sequence the amplified TCR beta libraries as 87-base-pair reads. The original methods were these. In a later analysis, roughly 80 million unique TCR beta chains were counted across the approximately 620 repertoires, and some 10 million of these chains were shared by at least two donors. Raw reads were error-corrected and collapsed into unique sequences with a nearest-neighbor algorithm that merged closely related sequences to remove PCR and sequencing errors. To assign V, D and J gene segments, CDR3 sequences were aligned to IMGT reference sequences. For a sequence to be retained, a match of at least six nucleotides was required to both a V gene segment and a J gene segment. Rearrangements were called productive when the CDR3 lacked stop codons and stayed in frame with V and J; all others were non-productive. CDR3 was defined by IMGT convention, running from the second conserved V-encoded cysteine to the conserved J-encoded phenylalanine. The earlier analysis of some 580 of the donors excluded any sequence lacking an unambiguous match to a single V gene segment. An earlier analysis of roughly 590 of the donors called V segments functional above 56.7% productive rearrangements and segregating when the between-donor standard deviation exceeded 5%. A statistical classification framework was developed to diagnose cytomegalovirus status using the catalog of TCR beta chain sequences. In a later analysis, TCR nucleotide sequences were compared against IMGT/GENE-DB human TR gene sequences so that V and J genes could be assigned. The TCRdist pipeline was used in a later analysis to assign CDR3 sequences and most-parsimonious VDJ recombination scenarios. In a later analysis, each TCR beta chain was defined by its CDR3 amino acid sequence together with its V-gene family, and reads lacking a unique V-gene family were excluded. In a later analysis, nearly 600 highly shared, low-generation-probability nucleotide sequences were removed to address suspected cross-contamination and a sequencing artifact. In a later analysis, a clonal expansion index was calculated for each public chain from normalized within-repertoire ranks of inferred template counts. In a later analysis, generation probabilities were computed with a VDJ recombination model fitted to out-of-frame rearrangements, and the resulting probabilities were checked against IGoR. A later analysis scored TCR-TCR, TCR-HLA and TCR-CMV co-occurrence with hypergeometric tests, applying a repertoire-size bias correction to TCR pairs. False discovery rates were estimated in a later analysis by permuting HLA or CMV assignments 20 times. A later analysis grouped co-occurring TCRs with DBSCAN, adding TCRdist sequence similarity when clustering within HLA-allele-positive subsets. Co-occurrence clustering excluded repertoires with fewer than 30,000 or more than 120,000 public chains, plus five with anomalous nucleotide sharing. Held by TCRdb, this immuneACCESS table contains in-frame sequences only and omits some clones. Under half of the omission traces to an unresolved V gene where checked; the cause of the rest is unknown. The V and J calls and the clone size are those of that table, but D and trimming were determined from the DNA. The sample table contains about 180,000 clones; only one count was recorded for roughly 78% of them. 0.69% of the sample is taken by the ten largest.

A word on this clone: Its recognized antigen is unknown. No base qualities exist here, and no much larger clone lies one base off it.

CDR1 MGHDK and CDR2 SYGVNS are derived from the germline V gene. Including the terminal cysteine and phenylalanine, the CDR3 comprises 16 residues. Just CDR3 DNA is preserved here, 48 bases in frame from base 1. Deletion took 3 bases off V and 4 bases off J, with a span of 18 bases between the germline ends. Source material: PBMCs. The sequence is built from TRBV25-1 and TRBJ1-2, with a weak D call of TRBD1 (5 bases match). The receptor was derived from a woman aged 40 to 50 in good health and CMV-seronegative. At the DNA level, the sequence is TGTGCCAGCAGTGACCCCGGGGGGAGTTCCATCTATGGCTACACCTTC. It translates as CASSDPGGSSIYGYTF.